These 24 T cell receptor beta chains originate from one sample sequenced in a study of blood T cell repertoires in COVID-19. The protocol was immunoSEQ multiplex PCR, while the TCRdb copy is restricted to in-frame clones and leaves out a portion. Among around 270,000 clones listed, roughly 91% were seen once. Sequenced input: peripheral blood. All receptors derive from a man aged 30 to 39 with acute or convalescent COVID-19.

The chain carries TRBV5-6 and TRBJ1-3; D is perhaps TRBD1 (5 bases). Trimming removed 4 bases at V and 4 bases at J, with 6 bases between. The CDR3 sequence is 12 residues long. Germline V CDR1 and CDR2: SGHDT, YYEEEE. The CDR3 reads CASSRTGNTIYF. The CDR3 DNA reads as TGTGCCAGCAGCAGGACAGGAAACACCATATATTTT. Full variable domain (remainder filled in from reference TRBV5-6 and TRBJ1-3): DAGVTQSPTHLIKTRGQQVTLRCSPKSGHDTVSWYQQALGQGPQFIFQYYEEEERQRGNFPDRFSGHQFPNYSSELNVNALLLGDSALYLCASSRTGNTIYFGEGSWLTVV.

The chain links TRBV19 to TRBJ1-3; D gene uncertain. Germline CDR1 and CDR2: LNHDA and SQIVND (reference sequence). The ends were cut back, 6 bases at V and 2 bases at J, with 14 bases in the middle. The CDR3 extends over 15 amino acids. The CDR3 protein is CASRTTKAPGNTIYF. The CDR3 DNA is TGTGCCAGTAGAACTACCAAGGCGCCTGGAAACACCATATATTTT.

The V call is TRBV5-1, the J call TRBJ2-3, with 7 bases aligning to TRBD2. The V segment lost 4 bases and the J segment 1 base; nucleotides outside the gene matches: 6. The CDR3 runs to 15 residues. The V gene's germline CDR1 is SGHRS and CDR2 YFSETQ. The CDR3 region has the DNA TGCGCCAGCAGCCGGAGCGGGACCGGCACAGATACGCAGTATTTT. Protein product: CASSRSGTGTDTQYF.

This clone turned up a few times. J is TRBJ1-5 and V is TRBV21-1. TRBV21-1 is designated a pseudogene. The CDR3 covers 16 residues. Here the CDR3 reads CASSPGGGHLRGPQHF. Written as DNA, the CDR3 is TGTGCCAGCAGCCCCGGGGGGGGACACCTCAGGGGGCCCCAGCATTTT.

This chain links TRBV3-1 (or the pseudogene TRBV3-2) with TRBJ1-5; tentatively, D is TRBD1 (5 bases). In germline, CDR1 is LGHDT, CDR2 YNNKEL (reference sequence). Trimming took 0 bases from V and 7 from J, leaving 13 bases between them. This CDR3 has 15 amino acids. The CDR3 nucleotides are TGTGCCAGCAGCCAAGATATCGGGGGTGGCCAGCCCCAGCATTTT. Protein sequence: CASSQDIGGGQPQHF.

The chain is built from TRBV6-2 or TRBV6-3 and TRBJ1-2; 9 bases fit TRBD1. Germline values: CDR1 MNHEY, CDR2 SVGEGT. Trimming cost V 6 bases and J 5 bases; bases outside gene matches: 10. This CDR3 has 15 residues. The chain's CDR3 is CASSHPDRGRYGYTF. CDR3 sequence (DNA): TGTGCCAGCAGCCACCCGGACAGGGGTCGATATGGCTACACCTTC.

The chain recombines TRBV28 with TRBJ1-5, with D unresolved. Germline V gene lookup returns CDR1 MDHEN and CDR2 SYDVKM. Trimming took off 6 bases at V and 0 bases at J, with 6 bases between the two ends. CDR3 length: 13 residues. This chain's CDR3 is CASSGDSNQPQHF. The CDR3 nucleotides are TGTGCCAGCAGCGGGGATAGCAATCAGCCCCAGCATTTT.

The chain combines TRBV2 with TRBJ1-4, with 8 bases matching TRBD1. CDR1 and CDR2 (germline): SNHLY, FYNNEI. Trimming took 7 bases from V and 8 from J; bases not matched to a gene: 12. The CDR3 is 15 amino acids. The CDR3 DNA follows: TGTGCCAGCACTCAAATGTCAGGGGGCGGGGAAAAACTGTTTTTT. This translates into CASTQMSGGGEKLFF.

The chain joins TRBV2 to TRBJ1-1, with a possible D match to TRBD1 (5 bases). CDR3 length: 15 amino acids. The germline V gene encodes CDR1 SNHLY and CDR2 FYNNEI. With 2 bases removed from V and 1 base from J, the gap between germline ends came to 11 bases. This CDR3 is CASSETRGKNTEAFF. The CDR3 nucleotides read TGTGCCAGCAGTGAAACAAGGGGCAAGAACACTGAAGCTTTCTTT.

The genes are TRBV28 and TRBJ1-2; D uncertain. Per germline, CDR1 MDHEN and CDR2 SYDVKM. The V and J ends lost 6 bases and 8 bases respectively, with 19 bases between them. The CDR3 is 14 amino acids. The CDR3 nucleotides are TGTGCCAGCAGCCTCGAGGCGACTATGAAGGGCTACACCTTC. This encodes CASSLEATMKGYTF.

A single count supports this clone. The chain employs TRBV2 and TRBJ1-1, with 8 bases that match TRBD1. The V segment lost 7 bases and the J segment 7 bases; nucleotides outside the gene matches: 11. The CDR3 consists of 14 residues. Germline loops: CDR1 SNHLY, CDR2 FYNNEI. As DNA, the CDR3 is TGTGCCAGCACTCAGGGGGCTGGGAGGGATGAAGCTTTCTTT. This codes for CASTQGAGRDEAFF.

This clone was counted a single time. V and J are TRBV30 and TRBJ1-4; 9 nucleotides line up with TRBD1. The germline gives CDR1 GTSNPN, CDR2 SVGIG (reference sequence). Losses at the gene ends were 1 base for V and 8 bases for J; bases not matched to a gene: 5. The CDR3 consists of 14 residues. CDR3 sequence: CAWSEHRGLEKLFF. As DNA, the CDR3 is TGTGCCTGGAGTGAGCACAGGGGGCTGGAAAAACTGTTTTTT.

V and J are TRBV3-1 (or the pseudogene TRBV3-2) and TRBJ2-1, with 7 bases lining up with TRBD2. Trimming took 5 bases from V and 3 from J; bases not matched to a gene: 4. In germline, CDR1 is LGHDT, CDR2 YNNKEL (reference sequence). The CDR3 spans 14 residues. The CDR3 loop is CASSTSGIYNEQFF. The CDR3 DNA is TGTGCCAGCAGCACGAGCGGGATCTACAATGAGCAGTTCTTC.

This chain links TRBV9 with TRBJ2-7; D is undetermined. The CDR3 has 10 residues. Per the germline V gene, CDR1 is SGDLS and CDR2 is YYNGEE. CDR3 amino acids: CDCETYEQYF. The CDR3 DNA sequence: TGTGATTGCGAGACCTACGAGCAGTACTTC.

The V and J genes are TRBV6-1 and TRBJ2-1; TRBD1 might be the D (6 bases). This CDR3 contains 14 residues. V was trimmed by 2 bases and J by 7 bases, leaving 12 bases between them. CDR1 and CDR2 (germline): MNHNS, SASEGT. The CDR3, as DNA: TGTGCCAGCAGTGAAAACAGGGTGGGGAATGAGCAGTTCTTC. Its translation: CASSENRVGNEQFF.

The chain combines TRBV28 with TRBJ1-6; D may be TRBD1 (5 bases). Germline V CDR1 and CDR2: MDHEN, SYDVKM. The CDR3 sequence is 12 residues long. The ends were cut back, 5 bases at V and 13 bases at J, with 12 bases in the middle. CDR3 in amino acids: CASSNKGLPLHF. Written as DNA, the CDR3 is TGTGCCAGCAGTAACAAGGGGCTCCCCCTCCACTTT.

The chain uses TRBV12-5 and TRBJ2-2, with D maybe TRBD2 (6 bases). The CDR3 is 13 amino acids. V was pared by 9 bases and J by 1 base, with 9 bases between. The germline V gene encodes CDR1 LGHNT and CDR2 FRNRAP. DNA of the CDR3: TGTGCTAGCGGGCGGGGGAACACCGGGGAGCTGTTTTTT. This sequence encodes CASGRGNTGELFF. Full variable domain (missing parts from reference TRBV12-5 and TRBJ2-2): DARVTQTPRHKVTEMGQEVTMRCQPILGHNTVFWYRQTMMQGLELLAYFRNRAPLDDSGMPKDRFSAEMPDATLATLKIQPSEPRDSAVYFCASGRGNTGELFFGEGSRLTVL.

This chain links TRBV3-1 (or the pseudogene TRBV3-2) with TRBJ2-5; no clear D. Germline V lookup: CDR1 LGHDT, CDR2 YNNKEL (reference sequence). With 6 bases removed from V and 4 bases from J, the gap between germline ends came to 6 bases. This CDR3 comprises 11 residues. CDR3 sequence (DNA): TGTGCCAGCAGTTACGGAGAGACCCAGTACTTC. Its protein is CASSYGETQYF.

DNA of the CDR3: TGTGCCAGCAGCCCGGGACAGGTATACGAGCAGTACTTC. This translates into CASSPGQVYEQYF. The J gene is TRBJ2-7, the V gene TRBV12-3 or TRBV12-4; 8 bases are a match to TRBD1. The CDR3 contains 13 residues. With V trimmed by 6 bases and J by 4 bases, 5 bases remained unmatched.

The J gene is TRBJ2-5, the V gene TRBV30; 9 positions agree with TRBD1. The CDR3 is made up of 13 amino acids. The V and J ends lost 1 base and 7 bases, in that order; junction bases with no gene match: 4. In germline, CDR1 is GTSNPN, CDR2 SVGIG (reference sequence). The CDR3 protein is CAWSGQGEGTQYF. CDR3 nucleotides: TGTGCCTGGAGTGGACAGGGGGAAGGGACCCAGTACTTC.

The V and J genes are TRBV28 and TRBJ1-4, with TRBD1 matching 7 bases. CDR3 size: 14 residues. V shed 2 bases, J shed 7 bases, and the junction held 4 bases outside the gene matches. Germline V gives CDR1 MDHEN, CDR2 SYDVKM. CDR3 residues: CASSLQGGGEKLFF. DNA of the CDR3: TGTGCCAGCAGTTTACAGGGGGGAGGTGAAAAACTGTTTTTT.

In its sample, this clone was seen once. V gene TRBV18 combines with J gene TRBJ2-5, with 15 nucleotides matching TRBD2. Germline V CDR1 and CDR2: KGHSH, LQKENI. CDR3 size: 18 residues. Trimming removed 3 bases from V and 1 base from J; junction bases left unmatched: 6. The CDR3 protein is CASSPGLAGGQSQETQYF. CDR3 DNA sequence: TGTGCCAGCTCACCGGGACTAGCGGGGGGCCAATCCCAAGAGACCCAGTACTTC.

The chain recombines TRBV24-1 with TRBJ2-1; 7 bases match TRBD2. V dropped 5 bases and J dropped 6; count of bases not matched to a gene: 12. Germline V gene lookup returns CDR1 KGHDR and CDR2 SFDVKD. CDR3 length equals 16 residues. For the CDR3, the DNA is TGTGCCACCAGTGGGAGTGCGGGAGTTTTAGGCAATGAGCAGTTCTTC. Its translation: CATSGSAGVLGNEQFF.

The V and J genes are TRBV2 and TRBJ2-2; 8 positions match TRBD1. The CDR3 is 15 residues long. Germline V CDR1 and CDR2: SNHLY, FYNNEI. The V gene end was trimmed by 4 bases and the J gene end by 3 bases; junction bases not matched to a gene: 4. In nucleotides, the CDR3 is TGTGCCAGCAGTGTACAGGGGGTTTACACCGGGGAGCTGTTTTTT. It translates to CASSVQGVYTGELFF.